This T cell receptor beta chain is from a study of cytomegalovirus exposure and HLA in healthy donors. Regarding the study as a whole: In a later analysis, common viral pathogens appeared linked to several of the most significant clusters.

A word on this clone: The antigen is not known.

Vbeta (60) and Jbeta (13) primers were used in the PCR. The authors' processing: Later, an analysis found about 77 million unique TCR beta chains, and about 10 million of these were shared. Data came from immunoSEQ multiplex PCR; TCRdb stores just in-frame clones and leaves some out. V and J calls and clone size are copied from that table; D and trimming were computed from the DNA. Of around 190,000 clones listed, around 75% are singletons. The germline V gene encodes CDR1 SGHRS and CDR2 YFSETQ. The CDR3 is 13 residues long. With V trimmed by 0 bases and J by 10 bases, 2 bases remained unmatched. The sequence came from a woman in her forties or fifties in good health and CMV-seronegative. The chain recombines TRBV5-1 with TRBJ2-1; 9 bases match TRBD2. The source material was PBMCs. CDR3 sequence (DNA): TGCGCCAGCAGCTTGGGACTAGCGGAAGAGCAGTTCTTC. This gives the protein CASSLGLAEEQFF.